One and the same sample provided the 9 T cell receptor beta chains below, sequenced in a study of cytomegalovirus exposure and HLA in healthy donors (dated by TCRdb to between 2016 and 2019). Libraries were built with the immunoSEQ multiplex PCR assay. A mixture of 60 forward primers for TCR Vbeta segments and 13 reverse primers for TCR Jbeta segments was used in the multiplex PCR. Sourced from immuneACCESS, this table was stored by TCRdb with only in-frame sequences that have V and J called. A share of the clones is absent; for the studies checked, an unresolved V gene accounts for under half, and the remainder has no known explanation. The sample table records about 120,000 clones; 6.5% to 9.5% of these occur just once. The ten most abundant clones make up approximately 6.6% of the sample. The sequenced sample consisted of PBMCs. These receptors originate from a woman aged 35 to 49 in good health and CMV-seropositive.

This clone has just a few counts. The chain is built from TRBV30 and TRBJ1-5, with 11 bases lining up with TRBD1. The CDR3 is 15 amino acids. V shed 2 bases and J 6 bases; nucleotides not matched to a gene: 6. Germline CDR1 is GTSNPN and CDR2 is SVGIG (reference sequence). Written as DNA, the CDR3 is TGTGCCTGGAGTTCGGACAGGGGGCAGAGTCAGCCCCAGCATTTT. Protein: CAWSSDRGQSQPQHF.

This clone showed up just a few times. This chain joins TRBV4-1 and TRBJ2-7; 8 bases match TRBD1. The CDR3 is 16 amino acids. V was pared by 1 base and J by 4 bases, with 9 bases of the junction left unmatched. Germline V gene sequence: CDR1 MGHRA, CDR2 YSYEKL. CDR3 residues: CASSQGSGQGIYEQYF. Here the CDR3 DNA reads TGCGCCAGCAGCCAAGGTTCTGGACAGGGAATTTACGAGCAGTACTTC.

The sample holds a few counts of this clone. This sequence joins TRBV9 and TRBJ1-1; a possible D gene is TRBD1 (6 bases). Trimming removed 5 bases from V and 2 bases from J, with 13 bases in between. This CDR3 contains 14 residues. Germline V CDR1 and CDR2: SGDLS, YYNGEE. The CDR3 is CASSTNRVNTEAFF. DNA for the CDR3: TGTGCCAGCAGTACTAACAGGGTTAACACTGAAGCTTTCTTT.

The rearrangement links TRBV28 to TRBJ2-1; 8 positions agree with TRBD1. Germline loops: CDR1 MDHEN, CDR2 SYDVKM. There are 11 residues in the CDR3. The V and J ends lost 6 bases and 15 bases, in that order; junction bases with no gene match: 7. DNA for the CDR3: TGTGCCAGCAGGGGAGACAGGGGAAGGTTCTTC. It translates to CASRGDRGRFF.

The genes are TRBV4-1 and TRBJ2-5; D might be TRBD1 (7 bases). This CDR3 comprises 15 residues. Germline loops: CDR1 MGHRA, CDR2 YSYEKL. V was shortened by 0 bases and J by 5 bases, with 13 bases between the two germline ends. The CDR3 region has the DNA TGCGCCAGCAGCCAAGAAGCGGCAGGGGGGGAGACCCAGTACTTC. This encodes CASSQEAAGGETQYF.

This rearrangement joins TRBV5-1 to TRBJ2-7; 10 bases map to TRBD1. Unmatched junction bases numbered 8, after V lost 9 bases and J lost 5 bases. This CDR3 contains 13 residues. Germline V gene data show CDR1 as SGHRS and CDR2 as YFSETQ. This chain's CDR3 is CATRDRGIDEQYF. The CDR3 DNA follows: TGCGCCACCAGGGACAGGGGAATTGACGAGCAGTACTTC.

Only a few counts were recorded for this clone. The V call is TRBV2, the J call TRBJ2-1; weak D call: TRBD2 (6 bases). CDR1 SNHLY and CDR2 FYNNEI come from the germline V gene. This CDR3 comprises 13 residues. Trimming took off 8 bases at V and 7 bases at J, with 15 bases between the two ends. CDR3 nucleotide sequence: TGTGCCAGCGGACTCGGGACTTCTAATGAGCAGTTCTTC. This gives the protein CASGLGTSNEQFF.

V gene TRBV6-1 combines with J gene TRBJ1-2; TRBD1 aligns across 7 bases. The CDR3 covers 14 residues. Germline assignment: CDR1 MNHNS and CDR2 SASEGT. Germline trimming cut 8 bases from V and 4 bases from J; bases unmatched to any gene: 10. The CDR3 spells CASARDSLTYGYTF. The CDR3 region has the DNA TGTGCCAGCGCTCGGGACAGTTTGACCTATGGCTACACCTTC.

The chain joins TRBV5-5 to TRBJ1-5; D is ambiguous. Trimming removed 4 bases from V and 5 bases from J, with 7 bases in between. This CDR3 comprises 12 residues. Looked up from germline, CDR1 is SGHKS and CDR2 is YYEKEE (reference sequence). The CDR3 is CASSERDQPQHF. The DNA for the CDR3 is TGTGCCAGCAGCGAAAGAGATCAGCCCCAGCATTTT.